This entry lists 17 T cell receptor beta chains sequenced from one sample in a study of shared clonotypes between healthy human individuals. The assay was immunoSEQ multiplex PCR, and TCRdb's table has in-frame clones only and misses some. The sample lists some 2,500,000 clones; over 85% were seen once. The sequenced sample consisted of naive CD4+ T cells from PBMCs. Sample subset: CD45RA+ positively selected. The receptors come from a man between 18 and 35 years old in good health. Some clones in this sample may be carry-over from other donors' samples.

The chain links TRBV5-4 to TRBJ1-1, with D tentatively TRBD1 (6 bases). Trimming took 4 bases from V and 3 from J, leaving 10 bases between them. Germline V lookup: CDR1 SGHNT, CDR2 YYREEE (reference sequence). The CDR3 runs 13 residues. The CDR3 DNA reads TGTGCCAGCAGCCGGAGGGGGGACACTGAAGCTTTCTTT. Its protein product is CASSRRGDTEAFF.

This clone occurred once. V gene TRBV5-1 combines with J gene TRBJ2-7; tentative D call: TRBD2 (6 bases). The CDR3 extends over 15 amino acids. V was pared by 4 bases and J by 0 bases, with 14 bases between. Germline V gives CDR1 SGHRS, CDR2 YFSETQ. CDR3 nucleotide sequence: TGCGCCAGCAGCCCCACGGCGGGGAGCTCCTACGAGCAGTACTTC. This sequence encodes CASSPTAGSSYEQYF.

The chain is built from TRBV28 and TRBJ2-3; D gene uncertain. Germline CDR1 is MDHEN and CDR2 is SYDVKM. V lost 4 bases, J lost 6 bases, and 11 bases lay in between. The CDR3 consists of 13 residues. In nucleotides, the CDR3 is TGTGCCAGCAGTTCCGAAGGTCTTGATACGCAGTATTTT. This gives the protein CASSSEGLDTQYF.

This clone was counted once. The V and J genes are TRBV18 and TRBJ1-5; D remains ambiguous. CDR3 length: 20 residues. Trimming stripped 3 bases from V and 4 bases from J, with 28 bases between. The germline CDR1 and CDR2 sequences are KGHSH and LQKENI. The CDR3 is CASSPYLGTSYLLTNQPQHF. The CDR3 DNA is TGTGCCAGCTCACCTTATCTAGGTACGAGCTATCTTCTCACGAATCAGCCCCAGCATTTT. Looking up the rest from reference TRBV18 and TRBJ1-5 gives the full variable domain: NAGVMQNPRHLVRRRGQEARLRCSPMKGHSHVYWYRQLPEEGLKFMVYLQKENIIDESGMPKERFSAEFPKEGPSILRIQQVVRGDSAAYFCASSPYLGTSYLLTNQPQHFGDGTRLSIL.

The chain has TRBV28 and TRBJ2-7; TRBD1 is a possible D gene (5 bases). Trimming cost V 6 bases and J 2 bases, with 11 bases left between them. There are 13 residues in the CDR3. The germline gives CDR1 MDHEN, CDR2 SYDVKM. Written as DNA, the CDR3 is TGTGCCAGCAGGGTCGGCAGGGCCTACGAGCAGTACTTC. The encoded protein is CASRVGRAYEQYF.

The chain carries TRBV5-5 and TRBJ1-1; no clear D gene. V was pared by 6 bases and J by 6 bases, with 15 bases between. The length of the CDR3 is 13 residues. Germline V gene data show CDR1 as SGHKS and CDR2 as YYEKEE (reference sequence). The CDR3: CASNLLLTPEAFF. The CDR3 DNA follows: TGTGCCAGCAATCTTCTATTAACTCCTGAAGCTTTCTTT.

Points on this clone: Additional DNA sequences in this sample encode the identical CDR3. The rearrangement uses TRBV6-1 and TRBJ2-3; 10 bases match TRBD2. J lost 4 bases, V lost 2 bases, and 0 bases had no gene match. Germline V CDR1 and CDR2: MNHNS, SASEGT. The CDR3 contains 14 residues. This chain's CDR3 is CASSELAGADTQYF. The DNA of the CDR3 is TGTGCCAGCAGTGAACTAGCGGGAGCAGATACGCAGTATTTT.

J is TRBJ2-1 and V is TRBV27; 12 bases are shared with TRBD2. CDR1 is MNHEY, CDR2 SMNVEV, per germline (reference sequence). This CDR3 spans 16 amino acids. V was pared by 4 bases and J by 6 bases, with 7 bases of the junction left unmatched. CDR3 region: CASSSRLAGALNEQFF. The CDR3 region has the DNA TGTGCCAGCAGTTCCCGACTAGCGGGAGCCCTCAATGAGCAGTTCTTC.

This clone was seen a few times. The genes are TRBV2 and TRBJ1-1, with D maybe TRBD1 (6 bases). Germline V lookup: CDR1 SNHLY, CDR2 FYNNEI. Deletions cut 5 bases from V and 5 bases from J, with 12 bases between. The CDR3 consists of 13 residues. The CDR3 reads CASSLQGGTEAFF. The CDR3 DNA reads as TGTGCCAGCAGTTTACAGGGTGGAACTGAAGCTTTCTTT.

The chain links TRBV27 to TRBJ2-7; 7 bases are shared with TRBD1. The CDR3 has 14 residues. V lost 5 bases to trimming and J lost 2 bases; unmatched junction nucleotides: 6. From germline, CDR1 is MNHEY and CDR2 SMNVEV (reference sequence). The CDR3 region is CASSNPGQTYEQYF. CDR3 nucleotide sequence: TGTGCCAGCAGTAATCCGGGACAGACCTACGAGCAGTACTTC.

The rearrangement links TRBV21-1 to TRBJ2-3. TRBV21-1 is a pseudogene. The CDR3 totals 18 residues. The CDR3 sequence is CASSKVRAGASSTDTQYF. CDR3 sequence (DNA): TGTGCCAGCAGCAAAGTTCGGGCAGGAGCGTCTAGCACAGATACGCAGTATTTT.

V is TRBV9 and J is TRBJ1-2; D possibly corresponds to TRBD1 (5 bases). The germline V gene has CDR1 SGDLS and CDR2 YYNGEE. The CDR3 spans 14 residues. Trimming stripped 4 bases from V and 4 bases from J, with 14 bases between. CDR3 loop: CASSRTTASYGYTF. In DNA, the CDR3 is TGTGCCAGCAGCAGAACGACAGCCTCCTATGGCTACACCTTC. Complete variable domain (other parts from reference TRBV9 and TRBJ1-2): DSGVTQTPKHLITATGQRVTLRCSPRSGDLSVYWYQQSLDQGLQFLIQYYNGEERAKGNILERFSAQQFPDLHSELNLSSLELGDSALYFCASSRTTASYGYTFGSGTRLTVV.

Note on this clone: The same CDR3 can be traced to other DNA sequences in this sample. The rearrangement uses TRBV9 and TRBJ2-5, with D tentatively TRBD2 (6 bases). Germline V gene lookup returns CDR1 SGDLS and CDR2 YYNGEE. The CDR3 is 13 amino acids. V shed 5 bases and J shed 2 bases, with 10 bases lying between them. The CDR3 coding sequence is TGTGCCAGCAGTGGCGGGGTTCAAGAGACCCAGTACTTC. Translation: CASSGGVQETQYF.

A single count supports this clone. The genes are TRBV28 and TRBJ2-1, with 8 nucleotides matching TRBD1. CDR1 and CDR2 from the germline V gene are MDHEN and SYDVKM. This CDR3 region has 14 residues. Germline trimming cut 8 bases from V and 7 bases from J; bases unmatched to any gene: 10. CDR3 DNA: TGTGCCAGCCTTACAGGGGGTCTATCAAATGAGCAGTTCTTC. Encoded protein: CASLTGGLSNEQFF.

The chain recombines TRBV28 with TRBJ2-6; TRBD2 agrees at 10 bases. CDR3 length: 19 residues. With V trimmed by 4 bases and J by 3 bases, 12 bases remained unmatched. Germline V gives CDR1 MDHEN, CDR2 SYDVKM. CDR3 residues: CASSSPSGSAPGGANVLTF. CDR3 in DNA: TGTGCCAGCAGTTCCCCTAGCGGGAGCGCCCCCGGTGGGGCCAACGTCCTGACTTTC.

The chain links TRBV5-1 to TRBJ2-7; 9 nucleotides line up with TRBD2. This CDR3 is 16 amino acids long. V shed 0 bases, J shed 7 bases, and the junction held 11 bases outside the gene matches. The germline CDR1 and CDR2 sequences are SGHRS and YFSETQ. Here the CDR3 reads CASSLGIGGRALEQYF. CDR3 coding DNA: TGCGCCAGCAGCTTGGGAATCGGCGGGAGGGCCCTGGAGCAGTACTTC.

The chain has TRBV2 and TRBJ2-7; 9 positions match TRBD2. The germline V gene encodes CDR1 SNHLY and CDR2 FYNNEI. The CDR3 consists of 13 residues. Trimming removed 8 bases from V and 3 bases from J; junction bases left unmatched: 5. As DNA, the CDR3 is TGTGCCAGCTTTCAAGCGGGAGGCTACGAGCAGTACTTC. It yields the protein CASFQAGGYEQYF.